This T cell receptor beta chain emerged from a study of Ad26.COV2.S vaccination and SARS-CoV-2 variants listed by TCRdb under 2021. Some background on the complete study: TCRbeta repertoire sequencing served as the tool for gauging how specific and how broad the SARS-CoV-2-reactive T cell receptors were following Ad26.COV2.S vaccination. A total of roughly 32 samples were included in the TCR-sequenced set, comprising 19 Ad26.COV2.S vaccine recipients, 5 placebo recipients and 8 SARS-CoV-2 convalescent individuals. General study outcomes and caveats: According to the authors, total T cell responses may have been underestimated by the TCR breadth and depth analyses. After vaccination, substantial breadth of spike-specific CD8+ and CD4+ T cell responses was reported. Vaccine and placebo recipients had comparable non-spike TCR breadth, which fits with the vaccine containing only spike. Ad26.COV2.S recipients had higher spike-specific TCR breadth than placebo recipients (P = 0.0014).

The cysteine opens and the phenylalanine closes a CDR3 of 15 amino acids. This entry keeps only the CDR3 DNA: 45 bases, framed from base 1. Based on the germline V gene (reference sequence), the CDR1 and CDR2 sequences are LNHDA and SQIVND. The germline V and J ends show losses of 1 base and 7 bases respectively, and no gene match explains 7 bases of the junction. The immunoSEQ Assay was the method used to sequence TCRbeta CDR3 regions. After extraction, genomic DNA underwent amplification by bias-controlled multiplex PCR, followed by high-throughput sequencing. As for the authors' bioinformatics: To quantify the absolute abundance of every unique TCRbeta CDR3 region, sequences were collapsed and filtered. T cell fraction was estimated by normalization of TCRbeta template counts to usable DNA, with usable DNA being measured through amplification of reference genes present in all nucleated cells. Repertoire TCRs were annotated as SARS-CoV-2-specific when V gene, CDR3 amino acid sequence and J gene were exactly matched to a known reactive TCR set. The reference SARS-CoV-2 TCR set was obtained from MIRA and was filtered for enrichment in COVID-19-positive ImmuneCODE repertoires, whereby public or cross-reactive TCRs were removed. Using the MIRA antigens, annotated TCRs were further analysed by specific ORF or by position within an ORF. Depth was the summed frequency of annotated unique rearrangements, while breadth was defined as annotated unique rearrangements over total unique productive rearrangements. Group comparisons of TCR breadth used two-sided Wilcoxon rank-sum tests. The table was pulled from immuneACCESS by TCRdb, which kept in-frame rearrangements only. Such tables lose some clones; where checked, under half of the loss comes from unresolved V genes, and the rest has no known cause. V and J calls and clone size come straight from that table; D and trimming were deduced from the DNA. The sample contains some 180,000 clones, 70% to 90% of them found a single time. The ten most abundant clones make up over 4.5% of the sample.

Concerning this clone: Its antigen remains unidentified. One base away there is no much larger clone; base qualities are not given.

The label giving this sample's time point can be read as: individuals recovered from natural SARS-CoV-2 infection. The rearrangement combines TRBV19 with TRBJ2-1, with TRBD2 identical over 7 junction bases. The clonotype comes from a human donor who had recovered from COVID-19. Sequencing used peripheral blood, obtained after recovery from COVID-19. The CDR3: CASSIVGGRGNEQFF. The DNA sequence is given as TGTGCCAGTAGTATAGTAGGCGGGAGAGGGAATGAGCAGTTCTTC.